This entry lists 7 T cell receptor beta chains sequenced from one sample in a study of blood T cell repertoires in COVID-19. The method was immunoSEQ multiplex PCR; TCRdb's version includes in-frame clones alone and lacks a portion of them. The data contain 130,000 to 150,000 clones, about 87% of them singletons. Material: peripheral blood. The receptor set was obtained from a woman aged 45-60 years with active or convalescent COVID-19.

The rearrangement uses TRBV9 and TRBJ2-7, with D possibly TRBD1 on 6 matching bases. V was pared by 0 bases and J by 0 bases, with 13 bases between. The CDR3 extends over 16 amino acids. Germline values: CDR1 SGDLS, CDR2 YYNGEE. The CDR3 region has the DNA TGTGCCAGCAGCGTAGGGAACAGGGCTTCCTCCTACGAGCAGTACTTC. Amino acids: CASSVGNRASSYEQYF.

This sequence joins TRBV7-8 and TRBJ1-1; D is perhaps TRBD1 (5 bases). Germline CDR1 is SGHVS and CDR2 is FQNEAQ. Deletions cut 5 bases from V and 0 bases from J, with 13 bases between. The CDR3 extends over 15 amino acids. Here the CDR3 reads CASSPLGPVNTEAFF. DNA of the CDR3: TGTGCCAGCAGCCCCTTGGGGCCGGTGAACACTGAAGCTTTCTTT.

This clone was picked up one time. The rearrangement joins TRBV7-9 to TRBJ1-6, with TRBD1 identical over 10 bases. Germline trimming cut 0 bases from V and 10 bases from J; bases unmatched to any gene: 3. Germline CDR1 and CDR2: SEHNR and FQNEAQ (reference sequence). The CDR3 consists of 15 residues. The CDR3 loop reads CASSLAGQGSSPLHF. CDR3 DNA: TGTGCCAGCAGCTTAGCGGGACAGGGGAGCTCACCCCTCCACTTT.

The chain links TRBV7-9 to TRBJ1-2; possible D gene TRBD1, 5 bases. V shed 4 bases and J shed 4 bases, with 13 bases lying between them. The CDR3 is 14 amino acids. Per the germline V gene, CDR1 is SEHNR and CDR2 is FQNEAQ (reference sequence). The CDR3 DNA reads as TGTGCCAGCAGCTCCATCGGGGGTACCTATGGCTACACCTTC. It yields the protein CASSSIGGTYGYTF.

This chain links TRBV5-1 with TRBJ2-1; 7 bases are shared with TRBD2. The CDR3 is made up of 15 amino acids. The germline CDR1 and CDR2 sequences are SGHRS and YFSETQ. Losses at the gene ends were 5 bases for V and 5 bases for J; bases not matched to a gene: 10. CDR3 sequence: CASRSEAGPNNEQFF. The CDR3 coding sequence is TGCGCCAGCAGATCGGAAGCGGGACCAAACAATGAGCAGTTCTTC.

The chain couples TRBV5-5 to TRBJ2-4; TRBD1 aligns across 9 bases. Germline assignment: CDR1 SGHKS and CDR2 YYEKEE (reference sequence). The CDR3 length is 15 residues. Trimming at V came to 4 bases and at J to 2 bases, leaving 4 bases not matched to a gene. CDR3 amino acids: CASSPGTGSKNIQYF. For the CDR3, the DNA is TGTGCCAGCAGCCCAGGGACAGGGTCCAAAAACATTCAGTACTTC. Combining the CDR3 with reference TRBV5-5 and TRBJ2-4 gives the whole variable domain DAGVTQSPTHLIKTRGQQVTLRCSPISGHKSVSWYQQVLGQGPQFIFQYYEKEERGRGNFPDRFSARQFPNYSSELNVNALLLGDSALYLCASSPGTGSKNIQYFGAGTRLSVL.

V usage is TRBV5-6 and J usage is TRBJ1-2, with TRBD1 matching 8 bases. Germline-derived CDR1 and CDR2 are SGHDT and YYEEEE. V shed 0 bases, J shed 8 bases, and the junction held 15 bases outside the gene matches. The CDR3 is 17 residues long. DNA of the CDR3: TGTGCCAGCAGCTTGGGGGGCCAGGGGGCTAGATTGTACGGCTACACCTTC. It yields the protein CASSLGGQGARLYGYTF.